Each of the 11 T cell receptor beta chains below was sequenced from the same sample in a study of T cells in Graves' hyperthyroidism and ophthalmopathy. From RNA transcripts, TCR beta CDR3 regions were amplified. First-round RT-PCR of the TCR CDR3 relied on the HTBI primer set. TCRdb recomputed calls from the multiplex PCR reads with MiXCR, one row per CDR3 protein. The sample lists 500,000 to 600,000 distinct CDR3 sequences, around 46% occurring once. Sequenced sample: peripheral blood or thyroid tissue (not recorded which). The receptors originated from a woman under 30 with Graves' hyperthyroidism.

This clonotype appeared many times. This chain joins TRBV4-1 and TRBJ2-7; 14 bases line up with TRBD2. V lost 6 bases, J lost 4 bases, and 8 bases stayed unmatched. Germline loops: CDR1 MGHRA, CDR2 YSYEKL. CDR3 length: 16 amino acids. The CDR3 loop reads CASRRGLAGGMYEQYF. Here the CDR3 DNA reads TGCGCCAGCAGGCGAGGACTAGCGGGAGGTATGTACGAGCAGTACTTC.

The chain employs TRBV29-1 and TRBJ2-6, with TRBD1 matching 8 bases. The CDR3 loop spans 17 amino acids. Germline V gene data show CDR1 as SQVTM and CDR2 as ANQGSEA. The V segment lost 0 bases and the J segment 3 bases; nucleotides outside the gene matches: 7. CDR3 bases: TGCAGCGTTGAAGAATGGAGGACAGGGTTTGGGGCCAACGTCCTGACTTTC. This codes for CSVEEWRTGFGANVLTF.

The chain is built from TRBV15 and TRBJ1-1; 8 nucleotides align to TRBD1. The CDR3 is made up of 15 amino acids. The germline gives CDR1 LNHNV, CDR2 YYDKDF (reference sequence). The V gene end was trimmed by 10 bases and the J gene end by 4 bases; junction bases not matched to a gene: 14. The CDR3 bases are TGTGCCAGCACCCAATCAGGGGGCGCCGGCACTGAAGCTTTCTTT. It specifies CASTQSGGAGTEAFF.

This clonotype occurred many times. The rearrangement joins TRBV7-8 to TRBJ1-2; 9 bases are shared with TRBD1. V lost 4 bases and J lost 4; bases outside the gene matches: 7. Germline V gives CDR1 SGHVS, CDR2 FQNEAQ. This CDR3 contains 15 residues. CDR3 coding DNA: TGTGCCAGCAGCTATCCGGGACAGGGAAGCTATGGCTACACCTTC. Translated: CASSYPGQGSYGYTF.

This clonotype was observed many times. This chain joins TRBV7-8 and TRBJ1-1; tentatively, D is TRBD1 (5 bases). V lost 2 bases and J lost 5, with 12 bases in between. CDR1 is SGHVS and CDR2 is FQNEAQ in the germline V gene. There are 14 residues in the CDR3. CDR3 region: CASSLSSGFTEAFF. The CDR3 DNA reads as TGTGCCAGCAGCTTATCTTCAGGGTTTACTGAAGCTTTCTTT.

This clonotype was found many times. V gene TRBV4-3 combines with J gene TRBJ1-2, with a weak D call TRBD1 (5 bases). Germline CDR1 and CDR2: LGHNA and YSLEER. The CDR3 is 15 amino acids. The V end was cut by 0 bases, the J end by 2 bases, with 10 bases between. CDR3 sequence reads: CASSQDPGKNYGYTF. The CDR3 bases are TGCGCCAGCAGCCAAGATCCAGGGAAGAACTATGGCTACACCTTC.

Details on this clonotype: One end of the junction varies from germline; a read error may be responsible. V gene TRBV7-3 combines with J gene TRBJ1-1; 9 positions match TRBD1. CDR3 length equals 16 residues. Per germline, CDR1 SGHTA and CDR2 FQGTGA. CDR3 sequence (DNA): TGTGCCAGCAGCTTCTTGGGGACAGGGAGGAACACTGAAGCCTTCTTT. Protein sequence: CASSFLGTGRNTEAFF. The whole variable domain, filled in from reference TRBV7-3 and TRBJ1-1, reads GAGVSQTPSNKVTEKGKYVELRCDPISGHTALYWYRQSLGQGPEFLIYFQGTGAADDSGLPNDRFFAVRPEGSVSTLKIQRTERGDSAVYLCASSFLGTGRNTEAFFGQGTRLTVV.

This clonotype was picked up many times. The rearrangement links TRBV7-9 to TRBJ2-5, with 13 bases aligning to TRBD2. V dropped 5 bases and J dropped 5; count of bases not matched to a gene: 14. This CDR3 is 18 amino acids long. Per the germline V gene, CDR1 is SEHNR and CDR2 is FQNEAQ (reference sequence). CDR3 region: CASSRITGGLAGVETQYF. As DNA, the CDR3 is TGTGCCAGCAGCCGAATTACCGGCGGACTAGCGGGGGTGGAGACCCAGTACTTC.

V and J are TRBV5-1 and TRBJ2-7, with 7 bases fitting TRBD2. The CDR3 totals 14 residues. With V trimmed by 0 bases and J by 7 bases, 7 bases remained unmatched. CDR1 SGHRS and CDR2 YFSETQ come from the germline V gene. CDR3 sequence (DNA): TGCGCCAGCAGCTTGGAACTAGCGCTTAATGAGCAGTACTTC. It specifies CASSLELALNEQYF.

As regards this clonotype: A much larger clone sits a single nucleotide away, making a read error possible. The V call is TRBV27, the J call TRBJ1-1; D is ambiguous. The germline V gene encodes CDR1 MNHEY and CDR2 SMNVEV (reference sequence). This CDR3 comprises 11 residues. The CDR3 bases are TGTGCCAGCATGGGCAACACTGGAGCTTTCTTT. It is translated as CASMGNTGAFF.

At least ten counts were recorded for this clonotype. The V call is TRBV12-3 or TRBV12-4, the J call TRBJ2-2, with D possibly being TRBD1 or TRBD2 (5 bases each). V lost 8 bases to trimming and J lost 5 bases, with 18 bases between them. The CDR3 totals 15 residues. The DNA for the CDR3 is TGTGCCAGCCTCGTGGCATGGGGCGGGACCGGGGAGCTGTTTTTT. It yields the protein CASLVAWGGTGELFF.